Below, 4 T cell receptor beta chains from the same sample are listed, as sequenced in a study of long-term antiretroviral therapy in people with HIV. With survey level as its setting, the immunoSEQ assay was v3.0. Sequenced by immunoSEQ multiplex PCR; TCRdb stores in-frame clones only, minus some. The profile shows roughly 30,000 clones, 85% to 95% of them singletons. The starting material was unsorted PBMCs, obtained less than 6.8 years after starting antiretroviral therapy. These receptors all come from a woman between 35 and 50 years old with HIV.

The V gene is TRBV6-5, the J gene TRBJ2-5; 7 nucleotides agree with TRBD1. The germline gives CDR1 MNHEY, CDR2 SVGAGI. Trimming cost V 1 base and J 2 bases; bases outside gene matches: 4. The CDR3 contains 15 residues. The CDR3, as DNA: TGTGCCAGCAGTTACTTACAGGGGATTCAAGAGACCCAGTACTTC. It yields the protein CASSYLQGIQETQYF.

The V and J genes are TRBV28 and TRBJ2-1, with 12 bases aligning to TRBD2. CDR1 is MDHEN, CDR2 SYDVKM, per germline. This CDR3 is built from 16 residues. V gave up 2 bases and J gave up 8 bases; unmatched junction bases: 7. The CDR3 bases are TGTGCCAGCAGTTTAGCGGGACTAGCGGGTCGGGATGAGCAGTTCTTC. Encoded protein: CASSLAGLAGRDEQFF.

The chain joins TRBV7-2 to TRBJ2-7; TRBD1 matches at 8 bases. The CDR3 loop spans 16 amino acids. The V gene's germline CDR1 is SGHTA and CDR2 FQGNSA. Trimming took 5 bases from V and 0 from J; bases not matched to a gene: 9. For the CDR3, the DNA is TGTGCCAGCAGCCCCTCGGGACAGGTGAGCTCCTACGAGCAGTACTTC. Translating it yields CASSPSGQVSSYEQYF.

Here the CDR3 DNA reads TGTGTGACAGGGAAGGGATACGAGCAGTACTTC. This translates into CVTGKGYEQYF. The chain has TRBV6-5 and TRBJ2-7, with 7 bases fitting TRBD1. The CDR3 has 11 amino acids. Germline V gene sequence: CDR1 MNHEY, CDR2 SVGAGI.